This TCR beta chain derives from a study of sequential checkpoint blockade in melanoma. Study summary: Matched biopsies came pretreatment and at week 13 for twenty-two patients.

The assay was immunoSEQ multiplex PCR, and TCRdb's table has in-frame clones only and misses some. The table has roughly 2,000 clones, 15% to 20% seen once. General study points: Patients with week-13 increases in T-cell fraction and clonality benefited about 30 times more often. In arm A, pretreatment tumor clonality was associated with response. Mutational load did not correlate with tumor T-cell fraction or clonality.

This clone was recorded a few times. Its target is not known. Regarding treatment: randomized to nivolumab then ipilimumab (arm A) or the reverse (arm B). Sample: tumor tissue (inferred from file names), taken from a patient given nivolumab and ipilimumab in sequence. The sequence derives from a human donor with melanoma.

The CDR3 sequence: CASGLDRPPFMNTEAFF. The CDR3 nucleotides are TGTGCTAGTGGTCTGGACAGGCCTCCCTTTATGAACACTGAAGCTTTCTTT. The chain combines TRBV12-5 with TRBJ1-1, with 7 positions matching TRBD1. The CDR3 length is 17 residues. Germline CDR1 LGHNT, CDR2 FRNRAP. J lost 0 bases, V lost 5 bases, and 12 bases had no gene match.